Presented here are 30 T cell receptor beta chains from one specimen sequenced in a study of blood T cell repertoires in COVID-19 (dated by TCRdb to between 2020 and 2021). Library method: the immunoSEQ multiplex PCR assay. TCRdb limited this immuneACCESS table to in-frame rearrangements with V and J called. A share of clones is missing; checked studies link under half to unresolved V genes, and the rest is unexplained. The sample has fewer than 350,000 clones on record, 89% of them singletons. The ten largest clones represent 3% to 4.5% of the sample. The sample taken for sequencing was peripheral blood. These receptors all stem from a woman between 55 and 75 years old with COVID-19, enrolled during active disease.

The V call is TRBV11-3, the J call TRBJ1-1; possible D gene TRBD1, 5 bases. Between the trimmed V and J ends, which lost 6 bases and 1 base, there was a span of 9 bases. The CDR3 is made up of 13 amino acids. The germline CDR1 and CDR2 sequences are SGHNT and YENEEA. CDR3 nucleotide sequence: TGTGCCAGCAGTATAGGACAGAACACTGAAGCTTTCTTT. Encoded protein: CASSIGQNTEAFF. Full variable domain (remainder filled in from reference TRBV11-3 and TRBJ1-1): EAGVVQSPRYKIIEKKQPVAFWCNPISGHNTLYWYLQNLGQGPELLIRYENEEAVDDSQLPKDRFSAERLKGVDSTLKIQPAELGDSAVYLCASSIGQNTEAFFGQGTRLTVV.

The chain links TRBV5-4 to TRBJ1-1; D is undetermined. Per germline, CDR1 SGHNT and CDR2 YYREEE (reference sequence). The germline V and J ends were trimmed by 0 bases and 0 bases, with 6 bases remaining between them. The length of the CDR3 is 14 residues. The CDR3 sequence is CASSLGQMNTEAFF. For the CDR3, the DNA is TGTGCCAGCAGCTTGGGCCAGATGAACACTGAAGCTTTCTTT.

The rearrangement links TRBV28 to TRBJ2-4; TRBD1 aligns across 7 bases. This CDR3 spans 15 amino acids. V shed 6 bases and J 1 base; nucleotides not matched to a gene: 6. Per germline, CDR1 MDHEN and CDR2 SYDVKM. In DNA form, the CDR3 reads TGTGCCAGCAGCCTACAGGGGTGGGCCAAAAACATTCAGTACTTC. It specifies CASSLQGWAKNIQYF.

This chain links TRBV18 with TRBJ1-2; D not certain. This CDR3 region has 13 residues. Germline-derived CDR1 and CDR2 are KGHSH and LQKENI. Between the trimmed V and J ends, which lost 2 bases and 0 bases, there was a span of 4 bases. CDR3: CASSPGPNYGYTF. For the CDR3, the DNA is TGTGCCAGCTCACCAGGGCCTAACTATGGCTACACCTTC.

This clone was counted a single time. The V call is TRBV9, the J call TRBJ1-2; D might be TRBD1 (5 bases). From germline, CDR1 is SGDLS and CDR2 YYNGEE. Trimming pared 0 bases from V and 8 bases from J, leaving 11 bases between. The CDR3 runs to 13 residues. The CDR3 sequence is CASSVDGGGGYTF. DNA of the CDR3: TGTGCCAGCAGCGTAGACGGGGGTGGCGGCTACACCTTC.

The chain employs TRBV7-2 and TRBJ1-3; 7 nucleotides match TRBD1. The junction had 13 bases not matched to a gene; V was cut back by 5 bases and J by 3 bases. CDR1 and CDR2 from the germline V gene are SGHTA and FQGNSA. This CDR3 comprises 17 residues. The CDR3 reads CASSQGDGTVFGNTIYF. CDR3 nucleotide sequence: TGTGCCAGCAGCCAGGGGGACGGGACAGTCTTTGGAAACACCATATATTTT.

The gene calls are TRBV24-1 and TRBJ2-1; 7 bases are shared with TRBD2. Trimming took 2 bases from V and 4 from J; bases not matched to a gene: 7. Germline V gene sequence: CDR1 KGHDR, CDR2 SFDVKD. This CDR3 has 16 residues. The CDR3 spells CATSDWGAGEYNEQFF. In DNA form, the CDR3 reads TGTGCCACCAGTGATTGGGGTGCGGGGGAGTACAATGAGCAGTTCTTC.

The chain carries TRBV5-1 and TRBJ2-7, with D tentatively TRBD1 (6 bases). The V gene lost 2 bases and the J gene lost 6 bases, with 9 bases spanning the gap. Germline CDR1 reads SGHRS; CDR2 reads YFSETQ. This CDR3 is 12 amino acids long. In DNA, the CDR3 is TGCGCCAGCAGCTTACAGGGTCGCGAGCAGTACTTC. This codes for CASSLQGREQYF.

CDR3: CASSGQGAPQHF. Written as DNA, the CDR3 is TGTGCCAGCAGTGGACAGGGGGCGCCCCAGCATTTT. The genes are TRBV2 and TRBJ1-5; 10 positions match TRBD1. The V and J ends lost 4 bases and 9 bases, in that order; junction bases with no gene match: 0. Germline CDR1 reads SNHLY; CDR2 reads FYNNEI. The CDR3 contains 12 residues.

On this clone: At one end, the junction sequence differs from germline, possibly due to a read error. The CDR3 here is CASSQTFSAGELLF. The CDR3 coding sequence is TGTGCCAGCAGTCAGACTTTTTCCGCCGGGGAGCTGCTTTTT. V and J are TRBV6-5 and TRBJ2-2; D is possibly TRBD2 (5 bases). The germline V gene has CDR1 MNHEY and CDR2 SVGAGI. CDR3 length: 14 residues.

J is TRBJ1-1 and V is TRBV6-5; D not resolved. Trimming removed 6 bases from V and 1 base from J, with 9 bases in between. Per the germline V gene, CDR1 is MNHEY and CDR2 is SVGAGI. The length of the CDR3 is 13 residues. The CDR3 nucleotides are TGTGCCAGCAGCCCGGCGGGGAACACTGAAGCTTTCTTT. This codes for CASSPAGNTEAFF.

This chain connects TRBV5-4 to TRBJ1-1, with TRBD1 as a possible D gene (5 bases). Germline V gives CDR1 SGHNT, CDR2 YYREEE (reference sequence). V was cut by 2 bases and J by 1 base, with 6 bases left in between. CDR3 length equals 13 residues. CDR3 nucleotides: TGTGCCAGCAGCTTACAGGAGAACACTGAAGCTTTCTTT. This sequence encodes CASSLQENTEAFF.

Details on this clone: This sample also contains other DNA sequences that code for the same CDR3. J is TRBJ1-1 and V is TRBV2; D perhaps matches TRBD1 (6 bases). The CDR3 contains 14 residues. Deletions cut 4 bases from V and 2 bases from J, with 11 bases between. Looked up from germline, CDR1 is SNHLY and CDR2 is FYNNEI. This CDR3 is CASSAQGRNTEAFF. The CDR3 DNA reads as TGTGCCAGCAGTGCCCAGGGGCGAAACACTGAAGCTTTCTTT.

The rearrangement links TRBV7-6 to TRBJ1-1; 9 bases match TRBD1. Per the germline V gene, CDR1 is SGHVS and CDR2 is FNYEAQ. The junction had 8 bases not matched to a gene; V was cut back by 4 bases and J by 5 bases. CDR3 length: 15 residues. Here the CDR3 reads CASSSGTGRETEAFF. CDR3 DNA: TGTGCCAGCAGCTCCGGGACAGGGAGAGAAACTGAAGCTTTCTTT.

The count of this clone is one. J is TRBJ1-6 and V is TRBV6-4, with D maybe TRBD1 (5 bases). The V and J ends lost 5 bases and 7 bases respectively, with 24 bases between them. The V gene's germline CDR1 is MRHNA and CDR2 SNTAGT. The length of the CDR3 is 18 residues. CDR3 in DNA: TGTGCCAGCAGTCCTAGAGGATTAGGAGGCGGGGGAAATTCACCCCTCCACTTT. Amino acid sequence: CASSPRGLGGGGNSPLHF.

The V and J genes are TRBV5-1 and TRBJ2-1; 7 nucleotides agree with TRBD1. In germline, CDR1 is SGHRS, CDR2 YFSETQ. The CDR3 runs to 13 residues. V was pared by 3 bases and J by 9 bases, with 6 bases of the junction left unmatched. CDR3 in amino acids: CASSSMDRTEQFF. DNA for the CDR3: TGCGCCAGCAGCTCTATGGACAGGACTGAGCAGTTCTTC.

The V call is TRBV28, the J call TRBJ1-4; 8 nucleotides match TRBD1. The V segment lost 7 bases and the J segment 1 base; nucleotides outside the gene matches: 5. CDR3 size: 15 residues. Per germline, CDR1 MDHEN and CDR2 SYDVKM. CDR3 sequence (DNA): TGTGCCAGCACCGACAGGGGAAGAACTAATGAAAAACTGTTTTTT. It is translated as CASTDRGRTNEKLFF.

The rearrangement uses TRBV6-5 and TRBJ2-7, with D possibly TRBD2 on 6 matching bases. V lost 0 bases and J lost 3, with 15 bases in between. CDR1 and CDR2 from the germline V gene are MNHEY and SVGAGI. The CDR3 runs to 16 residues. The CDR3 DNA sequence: TGTGCCAGCAGTTACTCGGGGACTGGAGACCACTACGAGCAGTACTTC. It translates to CASSYSGTGDHYEQYF.

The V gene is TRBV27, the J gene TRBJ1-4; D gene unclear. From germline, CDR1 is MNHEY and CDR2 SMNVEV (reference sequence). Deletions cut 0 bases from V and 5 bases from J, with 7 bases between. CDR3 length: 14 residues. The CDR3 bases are TGTGCCAGCAGTTTATCGATGAGGAATGAAAAACTGTTTTTT. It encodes CASSLSMRNEKLFF.

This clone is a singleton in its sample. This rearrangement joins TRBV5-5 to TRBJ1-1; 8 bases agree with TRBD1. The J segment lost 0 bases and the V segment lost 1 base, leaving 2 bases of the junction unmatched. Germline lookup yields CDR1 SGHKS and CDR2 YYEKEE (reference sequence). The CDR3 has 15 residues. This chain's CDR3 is CASSLQGAVNTEAFF. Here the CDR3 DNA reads TGTGCCAGCAGCTTGCAGGGGGCGGTGAACACTGAAGCTTTCTTT.

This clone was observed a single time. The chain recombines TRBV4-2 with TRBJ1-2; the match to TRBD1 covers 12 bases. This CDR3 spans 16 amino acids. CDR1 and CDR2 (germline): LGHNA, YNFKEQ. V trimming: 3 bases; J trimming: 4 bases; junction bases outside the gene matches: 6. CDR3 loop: CASSHTGTGGGYGYTF. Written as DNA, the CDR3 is TGTGCCAGCAGCCACACCGGGACAGGGGGCGGCTATGGCTACACCTTC.

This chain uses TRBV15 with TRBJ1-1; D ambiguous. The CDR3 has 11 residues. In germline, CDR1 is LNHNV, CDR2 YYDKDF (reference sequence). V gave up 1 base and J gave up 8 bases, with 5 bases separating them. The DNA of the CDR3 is TGTGCCACCAGCAGAGCGGGAGAAGCTTTCTTT. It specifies CATSRAGEAFF.

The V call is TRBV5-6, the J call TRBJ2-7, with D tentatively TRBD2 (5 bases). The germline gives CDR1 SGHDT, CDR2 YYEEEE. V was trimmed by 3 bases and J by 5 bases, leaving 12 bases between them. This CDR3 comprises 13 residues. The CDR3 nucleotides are TGTGCCAGCAGCTCTATCGAGGGTCACGAGCAGTACTTC. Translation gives CASSSIEGHEQYF.

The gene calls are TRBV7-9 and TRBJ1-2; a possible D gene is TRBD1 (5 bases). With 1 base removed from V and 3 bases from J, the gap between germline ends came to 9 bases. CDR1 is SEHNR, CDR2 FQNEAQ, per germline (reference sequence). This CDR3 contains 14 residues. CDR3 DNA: TGTGCCAGCAGCTTAGTGACAGACCACTATGGCTACACCTTC. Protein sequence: CASSLVTDHYGYTF.

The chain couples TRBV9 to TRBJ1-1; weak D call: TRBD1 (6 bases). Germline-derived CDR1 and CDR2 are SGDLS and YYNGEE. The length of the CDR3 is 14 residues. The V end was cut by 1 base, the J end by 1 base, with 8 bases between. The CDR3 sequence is CASSVQGGNTEAFF. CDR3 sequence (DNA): TGTGCCAGCAGCGTACAAGGGGGGAACACTGAAGCTTTCTTT.

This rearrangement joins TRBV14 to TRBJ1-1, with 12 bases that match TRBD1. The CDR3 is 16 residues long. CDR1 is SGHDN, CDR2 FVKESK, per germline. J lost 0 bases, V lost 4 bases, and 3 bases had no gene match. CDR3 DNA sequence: TGTGCCAGCAGCCCGGGACAGGGGGCCGTGAACACTGAAGCTTTCTTT. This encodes CASSPGQGAVNTEAFF.

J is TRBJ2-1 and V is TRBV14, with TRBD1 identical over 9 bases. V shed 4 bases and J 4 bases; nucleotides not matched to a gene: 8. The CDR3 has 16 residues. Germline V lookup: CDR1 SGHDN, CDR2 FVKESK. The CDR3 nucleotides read TGTGCCAGCAGCCGACTACAGGGGGCAGGGTACAATGAGCAGTTCTTC. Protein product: CASSRLQGAGYNEQFF.

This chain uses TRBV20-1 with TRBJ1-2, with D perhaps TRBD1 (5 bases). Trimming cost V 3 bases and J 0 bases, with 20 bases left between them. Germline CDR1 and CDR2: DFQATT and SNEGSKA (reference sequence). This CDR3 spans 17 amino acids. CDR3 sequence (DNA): TGCAGTGCTAGTTCGTCCGGATGGGGGGGTTCTAACTATGGCTACACCTTC. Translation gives CSASSSGWGGSNYGYTF.

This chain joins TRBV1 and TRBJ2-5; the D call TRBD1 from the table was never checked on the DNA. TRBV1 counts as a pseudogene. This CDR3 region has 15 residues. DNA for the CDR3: TGCACCAGCAGATTAGGGGGCGCGGGACAAGAGACCCAGTACTTC. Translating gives CTSRLGGAGQETQYF.

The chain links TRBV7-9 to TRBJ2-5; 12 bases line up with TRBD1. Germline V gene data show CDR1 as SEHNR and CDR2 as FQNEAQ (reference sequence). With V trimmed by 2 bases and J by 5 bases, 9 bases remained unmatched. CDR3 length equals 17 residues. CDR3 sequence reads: CASSLPRDRGLWETQYF. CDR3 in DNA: TGTGCCAGCAGCTTACCACGGGACAGGGGGCTTTGGGAGACCCAGTACTTC.